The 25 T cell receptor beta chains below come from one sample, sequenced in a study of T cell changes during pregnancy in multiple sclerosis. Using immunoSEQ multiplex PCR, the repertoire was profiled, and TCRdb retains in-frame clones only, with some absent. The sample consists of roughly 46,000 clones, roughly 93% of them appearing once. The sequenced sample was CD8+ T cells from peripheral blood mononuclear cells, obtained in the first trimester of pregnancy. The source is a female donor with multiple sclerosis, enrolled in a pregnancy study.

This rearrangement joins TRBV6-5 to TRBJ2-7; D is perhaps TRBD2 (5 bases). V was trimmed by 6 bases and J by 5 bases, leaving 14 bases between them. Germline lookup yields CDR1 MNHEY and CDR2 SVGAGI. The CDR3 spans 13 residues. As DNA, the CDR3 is TGTGCCAGCAGCCCTCTGAGAGGGAACGAGCAGTACTTC. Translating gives CASSPLRGNEQYF.

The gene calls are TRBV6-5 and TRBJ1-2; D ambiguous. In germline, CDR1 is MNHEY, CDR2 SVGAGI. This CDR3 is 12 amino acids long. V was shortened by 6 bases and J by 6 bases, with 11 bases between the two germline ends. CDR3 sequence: CASSDGENGYTF. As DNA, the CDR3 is TGTGCCAGCAGCGACGGGGAGAATGGCTACACCTTC.

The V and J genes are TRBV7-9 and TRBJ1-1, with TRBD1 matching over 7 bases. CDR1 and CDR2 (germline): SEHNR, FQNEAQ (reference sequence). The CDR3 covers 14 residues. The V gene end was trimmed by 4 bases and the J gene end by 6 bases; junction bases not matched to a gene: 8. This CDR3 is CASSWDRYFPEAFF. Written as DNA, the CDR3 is TGTGCCAGCAGCTGGGACAGATACTTTCCTGAAGCTTTCTTT.

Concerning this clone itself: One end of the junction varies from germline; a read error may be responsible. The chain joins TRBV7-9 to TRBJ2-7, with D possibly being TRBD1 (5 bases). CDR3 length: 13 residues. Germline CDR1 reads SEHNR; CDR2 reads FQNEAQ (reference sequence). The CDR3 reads CASVQGASDEQYF. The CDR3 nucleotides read TGTGCCAGCGTCCAGGGTGCCTCCGACGAGCAGTACTTC.

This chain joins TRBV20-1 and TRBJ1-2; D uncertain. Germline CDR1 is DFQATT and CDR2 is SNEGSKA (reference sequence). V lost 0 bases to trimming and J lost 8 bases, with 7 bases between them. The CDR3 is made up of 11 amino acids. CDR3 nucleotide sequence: TGCAGTGCTAGAGAACGGGGAGGCTACACCTTC. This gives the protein CSARERGGYTF.

CDR3 DNA: TGTGCCAGCAGTTTAGACAGCTCTTTTCCCTACGAGCAGTACTTC. The encoded protein is CASSLDSSFPYEQYF. J is TRBJ2-7 and V is TRBV27; a possible D gene is TRBD1 (5 bases). Trimming cost V 2 bases and J 2 bases, with 13 bases left between them. CDR3 length: 15 amino acids. Looked up from germline, CDR1 is MNHEY and CDR2 is SMNVEV (reference sequence).

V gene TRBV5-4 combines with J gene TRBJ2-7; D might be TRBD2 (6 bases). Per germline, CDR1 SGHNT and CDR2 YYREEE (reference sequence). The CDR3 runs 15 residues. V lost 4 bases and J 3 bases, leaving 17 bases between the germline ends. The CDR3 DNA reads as TGTGCCAGCAGCCCCGCCAATATGGGACTCTACGAGCAGTACTTC. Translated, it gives CASSPANMGLYEQYF.

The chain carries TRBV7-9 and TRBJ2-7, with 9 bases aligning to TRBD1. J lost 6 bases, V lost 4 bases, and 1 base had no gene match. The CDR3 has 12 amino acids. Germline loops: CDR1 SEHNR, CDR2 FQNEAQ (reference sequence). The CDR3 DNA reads TGTGCCAGCAGCTCGGACAGGGGCGAGCAGTACTTC. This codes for CASSSDRGEQYF.

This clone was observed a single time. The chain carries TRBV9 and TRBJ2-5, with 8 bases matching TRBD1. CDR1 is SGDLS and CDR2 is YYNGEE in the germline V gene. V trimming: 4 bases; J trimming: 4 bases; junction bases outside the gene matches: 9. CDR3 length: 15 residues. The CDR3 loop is CASSPGQGKGETQYF. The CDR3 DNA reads TGTGCCAGCAGCCCAGGACAGGGTAAGGGAGAGACCCAGTACTTC.

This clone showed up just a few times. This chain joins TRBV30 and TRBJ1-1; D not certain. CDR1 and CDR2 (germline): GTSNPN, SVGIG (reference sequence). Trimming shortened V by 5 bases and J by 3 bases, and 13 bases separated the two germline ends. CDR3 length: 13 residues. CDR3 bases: TGTGCCTGGGAGTACGTAAGAGACACTGAAGCTTTCTTT. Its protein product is CAWEYVRDTEAFF.

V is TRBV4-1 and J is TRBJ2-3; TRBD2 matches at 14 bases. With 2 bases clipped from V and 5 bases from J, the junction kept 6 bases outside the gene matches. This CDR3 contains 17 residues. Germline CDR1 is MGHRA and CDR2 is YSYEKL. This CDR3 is CASSQLGLAGAGDTQYF. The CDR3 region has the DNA TGCGCCAGCAGCCAACTGGGACTAGCGGGGGCTGGAGATACGCAGTATTTT.

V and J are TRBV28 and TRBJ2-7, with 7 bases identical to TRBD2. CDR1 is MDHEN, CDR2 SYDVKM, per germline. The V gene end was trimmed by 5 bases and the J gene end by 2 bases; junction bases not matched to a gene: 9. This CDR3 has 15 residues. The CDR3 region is CASSPPLADTYEQYF. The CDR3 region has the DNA TGTGCCAGCAGTCCCCCCCTAGCGGATACCTACGAGCAGTACTTC. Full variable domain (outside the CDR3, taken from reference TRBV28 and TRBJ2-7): DVKVTQSSRYLVKRTGEKVFLECVQDMDHENMFWYRQDPGLGLRLIYFSYDVKMKEKGDIPEGYSVSREKKERFSLILESASTNQTSMYLCASSPPLADTYEQYFGPGTRLTVT.

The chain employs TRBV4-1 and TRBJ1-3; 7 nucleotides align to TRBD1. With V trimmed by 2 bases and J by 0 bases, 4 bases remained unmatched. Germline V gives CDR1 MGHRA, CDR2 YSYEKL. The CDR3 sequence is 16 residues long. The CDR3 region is CASSQRTGVSGNTIYF. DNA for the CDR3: TGCGCCAGCAGCCAACGGACAGGAGTCTCTGGAAACACCATATATTTT.

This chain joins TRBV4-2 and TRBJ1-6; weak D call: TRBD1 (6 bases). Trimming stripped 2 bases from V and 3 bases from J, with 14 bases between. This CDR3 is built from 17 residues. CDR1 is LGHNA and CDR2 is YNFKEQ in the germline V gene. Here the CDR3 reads CASSQRVGGDYNSPLHF. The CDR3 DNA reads TGTGCCAGCAGCCAAAGAGTAGGGGGAGACTATAATTCACCCCTCCACTTT.

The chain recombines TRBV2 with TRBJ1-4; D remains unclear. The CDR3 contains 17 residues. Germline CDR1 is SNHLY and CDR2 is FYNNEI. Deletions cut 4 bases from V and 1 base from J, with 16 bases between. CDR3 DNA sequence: TGTGCCAGCAGTGTTCTCATCCAGGTCTTAACTAATGAAAAACTGTTTTTT. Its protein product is CASSVLIQVLTNEKLFF.

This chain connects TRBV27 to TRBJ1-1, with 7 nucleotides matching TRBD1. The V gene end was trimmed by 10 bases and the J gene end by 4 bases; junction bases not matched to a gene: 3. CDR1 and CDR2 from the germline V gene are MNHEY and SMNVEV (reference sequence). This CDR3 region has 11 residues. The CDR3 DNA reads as TGTGCCATCCACAGGGGCACTGAAGCTTTCTTT. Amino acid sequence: CAIHRGTEAFF.

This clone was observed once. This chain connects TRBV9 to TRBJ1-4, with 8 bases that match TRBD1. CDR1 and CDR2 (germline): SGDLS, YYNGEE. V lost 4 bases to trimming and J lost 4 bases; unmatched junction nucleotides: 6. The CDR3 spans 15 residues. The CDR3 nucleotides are TGTGCCAGCAGCTCTCGGACAGGGTTTAATGAAAAACTGTTTTTT. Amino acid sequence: CASSSRTGFNEKLFF.

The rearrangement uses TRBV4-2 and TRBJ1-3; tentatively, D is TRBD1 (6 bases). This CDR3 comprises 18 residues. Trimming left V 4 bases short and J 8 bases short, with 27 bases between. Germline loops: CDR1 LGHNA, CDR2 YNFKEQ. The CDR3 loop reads CASSLRTELLFGEDTIYF. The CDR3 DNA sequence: TGTGCCAGCAGCCTCAGGACAGAACTCTTGTTCGGAGAGGACACCATATATTTT.

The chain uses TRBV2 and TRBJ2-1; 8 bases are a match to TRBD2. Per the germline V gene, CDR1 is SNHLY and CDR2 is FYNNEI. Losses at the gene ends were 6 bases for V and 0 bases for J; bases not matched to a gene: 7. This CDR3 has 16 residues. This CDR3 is CASSTHLAGSYNEQFF. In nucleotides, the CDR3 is TGTGCCAGCAGCACACACCTAGCGGGCTCCTACAATGAGCAGTTCTTC.

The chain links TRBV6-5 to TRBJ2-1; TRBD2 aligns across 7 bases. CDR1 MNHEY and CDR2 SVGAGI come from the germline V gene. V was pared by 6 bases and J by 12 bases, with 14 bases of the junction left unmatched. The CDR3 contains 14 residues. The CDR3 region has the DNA TGTGCCAGCAGCCCTGGGCTAGCTGGCGGGGGGCAGTTCTTC. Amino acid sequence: CASSPGLAGGGQFF.

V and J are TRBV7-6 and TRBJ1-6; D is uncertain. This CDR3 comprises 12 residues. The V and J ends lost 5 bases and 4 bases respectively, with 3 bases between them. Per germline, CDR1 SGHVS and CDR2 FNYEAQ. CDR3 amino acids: CASSQYNSPLHF. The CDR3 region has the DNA TGTGCCAGCAGCCAATATAATTCACCCCTCCACTTT.

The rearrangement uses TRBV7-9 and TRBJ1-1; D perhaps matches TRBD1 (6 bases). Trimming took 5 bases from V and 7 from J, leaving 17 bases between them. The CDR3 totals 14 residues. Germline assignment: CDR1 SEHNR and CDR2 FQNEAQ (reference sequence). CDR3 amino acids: CASSPPGGAIEAFF. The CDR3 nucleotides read TGTGCCAGCAGCCCGCCGGGGGGCGCGATTGAAGCTTTCTTT.

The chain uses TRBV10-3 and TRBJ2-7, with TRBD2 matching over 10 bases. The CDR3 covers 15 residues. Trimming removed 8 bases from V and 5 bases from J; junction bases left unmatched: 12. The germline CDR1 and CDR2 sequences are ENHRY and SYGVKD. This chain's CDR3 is CAIGLAETWGDEQYF. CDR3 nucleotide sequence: TGTGCCATCGGACTAGCGGAGACTTGGGGCGACGAGCAGTACTTC.

CDR3 bases: TGCAGCGTTTCCAATTGGACAGGGTGGGACACTGAAGCTTTCTTT. It translates to CSVSNWTGWDTEAFF. This chain links TRBV29-1 with TRBJ1-1; 8 nucleotides agree with TRBD1. Germline-derived CDR1 and CDR2 are SQVTM and ANQGSEA. Trimming removed 5 bases from V and 3 bases from J; junction bases left unmatched: 11. The CDR3 sequence is 15 residues long.

This CDR3 reads CASSESGGGEQFF. In nucleotides, the CDR3 is TGTGCCAGCAGTGAATCAGGGGGCGGGGAGCAGTTCTTC. The chain employs TRBV6-4 and TRBJ2-1; 8 bases align to TRBD1. Germline V gene lookup returns CDR1 MRHNA and CDR2 SNTAGT. The junction had 5 bases not matched to a gene; V was cut back by 3 bases and J by 10 bases. This CDR3 comprises 13 residues.